The rows below give T cell receptor beta chains drawn from one sample of a study of Graves' ophthalmopathy and Graves' hyperthyroidism. TCRdb re-called the multiplex PCR reads with MiXCR, one entry per CDR3 protein. The sample has 350,000 or so distinct CDR3 sequences, 15% to 20% seen once. The specimen sequenced was peripheral blood. The receptors come from an adult man with Graves' ophthalmopathy. The CDR3 runs from the conserved cysteine through the conserved F or W. The D gene is left open where the match is weak. The listing skips clone size in some rows; elsewhere it reads once, few, many or a size class.

clone size: many; D gene: TRBD2; J gene: TRBJ2-5; CDR3 length: 14; V gene: TRBV5-1; CDR3 protein: CASSASGRRETQYF; CDR3 DNA: TGCGCCAGCAGCGCTAGCGGGAGACGAGAGACCCAGTACTTC
clone size: many; D gene: NA; J gene: TRBJ2-7; CDR3 length: 17; V gene: TRBV6-1; CDR3 protein: CASSEYFGSRVSYEQYF; CDR3 DNA: TGTGCCAGCAGTGAATATTTTGGGAGCAGGGTCTCCTACGAGCAGTACTTC
clone size: many; D gene: NA; J gene: TRBJ1-1; CDR3 length: 14; V gene: TRBV15; CDR3 protein: CATTLNTRNTEAFF; CDR3 DNA: TGTGCCACCACCTTGAATACTCGGAACACTGAAGCTTTCTTT
clone size: many; D gene: NA; J gene: TRBJ1-2; CDR3 length: 16; V gene: TRBV6-1; CDR3 protein: CASSALTSTGRYGYTF; CDR3 DNA: TGTGCCAGCAGTGCACTTACGTCGACAGGAAGGTATGGCTACACCTTC
clone size: many; D gene: NA; J gene: TRBJ1-1; CDR3 length: 13; V gene: TRBV5-6; CDR3 protein: CASSLQRRTEAFF; CDR3 DNA: TGTGCCAGCAGCTTGCAACGACGGACTGAAGCTTTCTTT
clone size: many; D gene: NA; J gene: TRBJ1-6; CDR3 length: 15; V gene: TRBV3-1; CDR3 protein: CASSQGGRMGSPLHF; CDR3 DNA: TGTGCCAGCAGCCAAGGAGGACGGATGGGGTCACCCCTCCACTTT
clone size: many; D gene: TRBD2; J gene: TRBJ2-5; CDR3 length: 14; V gene: TRBV20-1; CDR3 protein: CSASRLAIGETQYF; CDR3 DNA: TGCAGTGCTAGCCGACTAGCGATAGGGGAGACCCAGTACTTC
clone size: many; D gene: TRBD1; J gene: TRBJ1-1; CDR3 length: 18; V gene: TRBV9; CDR3 protein: CASSEPRPATGRNAEAFF; CDR3 DNA: TGTGCCAGCAGCGAACCAAGACCCGCGACAGGGCGAAACGCTGAAGCTTTCTTT
clone size: many; D gene: NA; J gene: TRBJ1-1; CDR3 length: 13; V gene: TRBV11-2; CDR3 protein: CASSLELNTEAFF; CDR3 DNA: TGTGCCAGCAGCTTGGAATTAAACACTGAAGCTTTCTTT
clone size: many; D gene: NA; J gene: TRBJ2-7; CDR3 length: 14; V gene: TRBV29-1; CDR3 protein: CSVEVGRGAYEQYF; CDR3 DNA: TGCAGCGTTGAAGTGGGGAGGGGGGCCTACGAGCAGTACTTC
clone size: many; D gene: NA; J gene: TRBJ1-5; CDR3 length: 16; V gene: TRBV7-2; CDR3 protein: CASSLSQAYSNQPQHF; CDR3 DNA: TGTGCCAGCAGCTTGTCACAGGCTTATAGCAATCAGCCCCAGCATTTT
clone size: many; D gene: TRBD1; J gene: TRBJ2-2; CDR3 length: 18; V gene: TRBV11-1; CDR3 protein: CASSSAGWRQGDTGELFF; CDR3 DNA: TGTGCCAGCAGCTCAGCAGGGTGGCGACAGGGTGACACCGGGGAGCTGTTTTTT
clone size: NA; D gene: TRBD1; J gene: TRBJ1-2; CDR3 length: 14; V gene: TRBV6-5; CDR3 protein: CASSSSGQGYGYTF; CDR3 DNA: TGTGCCAGCAGTTCCTCGGGACAGGGGTATGGCTACACCTTC
clone size: many; D gene: NA; J gene: TRBJ1-1; CDR3 length: 12; V gene: TRBV12-3/TRBV12-4; CDR3 protein: CASSLMEVEAFF; CDR3 DNA: TGTGCCAGCAGTTTAATGGAAGTTGAAGCTTTCTTT
clone size: many; D gene: NA; J gene: TRBJ2-7; CDR3 length: 16; V gene: TRBV6-1; CDR3 protein: CASSEDSEALSYEQYF; CDR3 DNA: TGTGCCAGCAGTGAAGACAGCGAAGCCCTCTCCTACGAGCAGTACTTC
clone size: many; D gene: NA; J gene: TRBJ1-1; CDR3 length: 17; V gene: TRBV6-2/TRBV6-3; CDR3 protein: CASSYSLVGPQNTEAFF; CDR3 DNA: TGTGCCAGCAGTTACTCTCTGGTAGGCCCTCAGAACACTGAAGCTTTCTTT
clone size: few; D gene: NA; J gene: TRBJ2-4; CDR3 length: 12; V gene: TRBV6-2/TRBV6-3; CDR3 protein: CASSYSGSIQYF; CDR3 DNA: TGTGCCAGCAGTTACTCCGGAAGCATTCAGTACTTC
clone size: many; D gene: NA; J gene: TRBJ1-1; CDR3 length: 13; V gene: TRBV24-1; CDR3 protein: CATSDPRLGAAFF; CDR3 DNA: TGTGCCACCAGTGACCCCCGCCTCGGGGCTGCTTTCTTT
clone size: many; D gene: NA; J gene: TRBJ1-1; CDR3 length: 15; V gene: TRBV5-1; CDR3 protein: CASSLAGSQNTEAFF; CDR3 DNA: TGCGCCAGCAGCTTGGCCGGCAGTCAGAACACTGAAGCTTTCTTT
clone size: many; D gene: TRBD1; J gene: TRBJ1-3; CDR3 length: 14; V gene: TRBV11-2; CDR3 protein: CASSSLDRGNTIYF; CDR3 DNA: TGTGCCAGCAGCTCCCTCGACAGGGGGAACACCATATATTTT
clone size: many; D gene: NA; J gene: TRBJ1-5; CDR3 length: 15; V gene: TRBV5-6; CDR3 protein: CASSLSGQTHQPQHF; CDR3 DNA: TGTGCCAGCAGCCTAAGCGGACAGACCCATCAGCCCCAGCATTTT
clone size: NA; D gene: NA; J gene: TRBJ1-2; CDR3 length: 15; V gene: TRBV28; CDR3 protein: CASSLNLRLNYGYIF; CDR3 DNA: TGTGCCAGCAGTTTAAATCTCAGGCTCAACTATGGCTACATCTTC
clone size: few; D gene: NA; J gene: TRBJ2-5; CDR3 length: 11; V gene: TRBV7-8; CDR3 protein: CASATGETQYF; CDR3 DNA: TGTGCCAGCGCTACCGGGGAGACCCAGTACTTC
clone size: many; D gene: TRBD2; J gene: TRBJ2-7; CDR3 length: 13; V gene: TRBV20-1; CDR3 protein: CSARVRAGYEQYF; CDR3 DNA: TGCAGTGCTAGAGTTCGAGCGGGATACGAGCAGTACTTC
clone size: many; D gene: TRBD2; J gene: TRBJ2-3; CDR3 length: 16; V gene: TRBV20-1; CDR3 protein: CSARVKLAGAADTQYF; CDR3 DNA: TGCAGTGCTAGAGTCAAACTAGCGGGAGCTGCAGATACGCAGTATTTT
clone size: many; D gene: NA; J gene: TRBJ1-1; CDR3 length: 14; V gene: TRBV28; CDR3 protein: CASSQPGGNTEAFF; CDR3 DNA: TGTGCCAGCAGTCAGCCGGGTGGGAACACTGAAGCTTTCTTT
clone size: NA; D gene: NA; J gene: TRBJ1-1; CDR3 length: 17; V gene: TRBV19; CDR3 protein: CASSLFPPRRGNTEAFF; CDR3 DNA: TGTGCCAGTAGTTTGTTTCCCCCGCGGAGGGGGAACACTGAAGCTTTCTTT
clone size: NA; D gene: NA; J gene: TRBJ1-3; CDR3 length: 15; V gene: TRBV6-5; CDR3 protein: CASSSISLSGNTIYF; CDR3 DNA: TGTGCCAGCAGTTCTATTTCCCTCTCTGGAAACACCATATATTTT
clone size: many; D gene: NA; J gene: TRBJ2-2; CDR3 length: 13; V gene: TRBV12-3/TRBV12-4; CDR3 protein: CASSFGNTGELFF; CDR3 DNA: TGTGCCAGCAGTTTTGGTAACACCGGGGAGCTGTTTTTT
clone size: once; D gene: TRBD1; J gene: TRBJ1-2; CDR3 length: 14; V gene: TRBV12-3/TRBV12-4; CDR3 protein: CASTPGQGGYGYTF; CDR3 DNA: TGTGCCAGCACCCCGGGACAGGGTGGGTATGGCTACACCTTC
clone size: many; D gene: NA; J gene: TRBJ2-7; CDR3 length: 13; V gene: TRBV6-1; CDR3 protein: CASRSTESYEQYF; CDR3 DNA: TGTGCCAGCAGGTCGACGGAATCCTACGAGCAGTACTTC
clone size: many; D gene: NA; J gene: TRBJ2-5; CDR3 length: 15; V gene: TRBV3-1; CDR3 protein: CASSQRGSRGETQYF; CDR3 DNA: TGTGCCAGCAGCCAACGGGGGAGTCGAGGGGAGACCCAGTACTTC
clone size: many; D gene: NA; J gene: TRBJ1-5; CDR3 length: 16; V gene: TRBV7-8; CDR3 protein: CASSLGHRNSNQPQHF; CDR3 DNA: TGTGCCAGCAGCTTGGGACACCGCAATAGCAATCAGCCCCAGCATTTT
clone size: many; D gene: NA; J gene: TRBJ1-5; CDR3 length: 13; V gene: TRBV6-5; CDR3 protein: CASLWQPNQPQHF; CDR3 DNA: TGTGCCAGCTTGTGGCAGCCGAATCAGCCCCAGCATTTT
clone size: NA; D gene: TRBD1; J gene: TRBJ1-1; CDR3 length: 14; V gene: TRBV11-2; CDR3 protein: CASSSDRKNTEAFF; CDR3 DNA: TGTGCCAGCAGCTCGGACAGGAAGAACACTGAAGCTTTCTTT
clone size: many; D gene: NA; J gene: TRBJ2-7; CDR3 length: 15; V gene: TRBV9; CDR3 protein: CASSPGSGKEYEQYF; CDR3 DNA: TGTGCCAGCAGCCCAGGATCGGGGAAGGAGTACGAGCAGTACTTC
clone size: many; D gene: TRBD1; J gene: TRBJ1-2; CDR3 length: 15; V gene: TRBV6-5; CDR3 protein: CASSTEGTGNYGYTF; CDR3 DNA: TGTGCCAGCAGTACCGAAGGGACAGGGAACTATGGCTACACCTTC
clone size: many; D gene: TRBD2; J gene: TRBJ2-7; CDR3 length: 15; V gene: TRBV6-5; CDR3 protein: CASSPTSGSAYEQYF; CDR3 DNA: TGTGCCAGCAGCCCCACTAGCGGGTCTGCCTACGAGCAGTACTTC
clone size: many; D gene: TRBD2; J gene: TRBJ2-5; CDR3 length: 18; V gene: TRBV7-6; CDR3 protein: CASSLGLAGGEERETQYF; CDR3 DNA: TGTGCCAGCAGCTTAGGGCTAGCGGGAGGCGAGGAGCGGGAGACCCAGTACTTC
clone size: many; D gene: TRBD1; J gene: TRBJ1-5; CDR3 length: 16; V gene: TRBV6-1; CDR3 protein: CASSEAPTGMVQPQHF; CDR3 DNA: TGTGCCAGCAGTGAAGCCCCGACAGGGATGGTGCAGCCCCAGCATTTT
clone size: many; D gene: NA; J gene: TRBJ1-3; CDR3 length: 11; V gene: TRBV30; CDR3 protein: CAWNRGNTIYF; CDR3 DNA: TGTGCCTGGAACAGGGGAAACACCATATATTTT
clone size: many; D gene: NA; J gene: TRBJ2-7; CDR3 length: 13; V gene: TRBV5-5; CDR3 protein: CASSPRDPYEQYF; CDR3 DNA: TGTGCCAGCAGCCCGCGGGACCCCTACGAGCAGTACTTC
clone size: many; D gene: NA; J gene: TRBJ2-7; CDR3 length: 12; V gene: TRBV20-1; CDR3 protein: CSATGTSYEQYF; CDR3 DNA: TGCAGTGCCACCGGGACCTCCTACGAGCAGTACTTC
clone size: many; D gene: NA; J gene: TRBJ1-5; CDR3 length: 14; V gene: TRBV19; CDR3 protein: CASRVWEGNQPQHF; CDR3 DNA: TGTGCCAGTAGAGTCTGGGAGGGCAATCAGCCCCAGCATTTT
clone size: many; D gene: NA; J gene: TRBJ1-1; CDR3 length: 15; V gene: TRBV5-1; CDR3 protein: CASSLGMGGRTEAFF; CDR3 DNA: TGCGCCAGCAGCCTCGGCATGGGGGGGCGGACTGAAGCTTTCTTT
clone size: many; D gene: NA; J gene: TRBJ2-7; CDR3 length: 14; V gene: TRBV6-1; CDR3 protein: CASSVARDTYEQYF; CDR3 DNA: TGTGCCAGCAGTGTGGCCAGGGATACCTACGAGCAGTACTTC
clone size: many; D gene: NA; J gene: TRBJ2-5; CDR3 length: 13; V gene: TRBV11-2; CDR3 protein: CASSRDGQETQYF; CDR3 DNA: TGTGCCAGCAGCCGAGACGGGCAAGAGACCCAGTACTTC
clone size: NA; D gene: NA; J gene: TRBJ2-5; CDR3 length: 12; V gene: TRBV6-9; CDR3 protein: CASSWGWETQYF; CDR3 DNA: TGTGCCAGCAGTTGGGGGTGGGAGACCCAGTACTTC
clone size: NA; D gene: NA; J gene: TRBJ1-1; CDR3 length: 13; V gene: TRBV19; CDR3 protein: CASTDSLNTEAFF; CDR3 DNA: TGTGCCAGTACGGACAGCTTGAACACTGAAGCTTTCTTT
clone size: many; D gene: NA; J gene: TRBJ2-4; CDR3 length: 12; V gene: TRBV12-3/TRBV12-4; CDR3 protein: CASGSRKNIQYF; CDR3 DNA: TGTGCCAGCGGGTCTAGAAAAAACATTCAGTACTTC
clone size: many; D gene: NA; J gene: TRBJ1-5; CDR3 length: 16; V gene: TRBV5-5; CDR3 protein: CASSLDIATANQPQHF; CDR3 DNA: TGTGCCAGCAGCTTGGATATCGCGACAGCCAATCAGCCCCAGCATTTT
clone size: many; D gene: TRBD1; J gene: TRBJ2-5; CDR3 length: 17; V gene: TRBV11-2; CDR3 protein: CASSLDITDRVGETQYF; CDR3 DNA: TGTGCCAGCAGCTTAGACATAACTGACAGGGTCGGGGAGACCCAGTACTTC
clone size: NA; D gene: TRBD1; J gene: TRBJ2-7; CDR3 length: 15; V gene: TRBV19; CDR3 protein: CASRTGQGSSAEQYF; CDR3 DNA: TGTGCCAGTAGGACCGGACAGGGTTCCTCCGCCGAGCAGTACTTC
clone size: many; D gene: NA; J gene: TRBJ2-5; CDR3 length: 13; V gene: TRBV11-2; CDR3 protein: CASSFANPETQYF; CDR3 DNA: TGTGCCAGCAGCTTCGCGAATCCGGAGACCCAGTACTTC
clone size: many; D gene: NA; J gene: TRBJ1-5; CDR3 length: 16; V gene: TRBV20-1; CDR3 protein: CSARSMGGSVNQPQHF; CDR3 DNA: TGCAGTGCTAGATCGATGGGGGGGTCCGTCAATCAGCCCCAGCATTTT
clone size: many; D gene: NA; J gene: TRBJ1-2; CDR3 length: 14; V gene: TRBV4-3; CDR3 protein: CASSQRARVRGYTF; CDR3 DNA: TGCGCCAGCAGCCAACGGGCCAGGGTGCGTGGCTACACCTTC
clone size: many; D gene: TRBD2; J gene: TRBJ2-5; CDR3 length: 14; V gene: TRBV7-9; CDR3 protein: CASSFDGGARPQYF; CDR3 DNA: TGTGCCAGCAGCTTCGACGGGGGGGCGAGGCCCCAGTACTTC
clone size: many; D gene: NA; J gene: TRBJ1-1; CDR3 length: 11; V gene: TRBV30; CDR3 protein: CAWSSDTEAFF; CDR3 DNA: TGTGCCTGGAGTTCCGACACTGAAGCTTTCTTT
clone size: many; D gene: NA; J gene: TRBJ1-5; CDR3 length: 15; V gene: TRBV20-1; CDR3 protein: CSARVTVSFNQPQHF; CDR3 DNA: TGCAGTGCTAGAGTCACCGTGAGTTTCAATCAGCCCCAGCATTTT
clone size: NA; D gene: TRBD1; J gene: TRBJ1-3; CDR3 length: 14; V gene: TRBV12-3/TRBV12-4; CDR3 protein: CASSQDRMPNTIYF; CDR3 DNA: TGTGCCAGCAGTCAGGACAGGATGCCCAACACCATATATTTT